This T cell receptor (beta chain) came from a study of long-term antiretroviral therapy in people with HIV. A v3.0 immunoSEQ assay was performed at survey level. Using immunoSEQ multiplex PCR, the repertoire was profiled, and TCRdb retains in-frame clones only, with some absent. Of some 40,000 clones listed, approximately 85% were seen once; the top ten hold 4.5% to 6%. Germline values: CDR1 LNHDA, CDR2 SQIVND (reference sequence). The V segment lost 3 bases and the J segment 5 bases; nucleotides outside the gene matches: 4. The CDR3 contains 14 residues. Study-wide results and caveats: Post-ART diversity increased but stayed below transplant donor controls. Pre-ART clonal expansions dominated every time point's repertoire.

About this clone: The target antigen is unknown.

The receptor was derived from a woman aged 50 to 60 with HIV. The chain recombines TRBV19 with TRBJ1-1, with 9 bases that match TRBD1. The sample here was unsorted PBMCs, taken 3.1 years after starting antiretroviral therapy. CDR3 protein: CASSIIGTGTEAFF. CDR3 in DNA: TGTGCCAGTAGTATTATCGGGACAGGGACTGAAGCTTTCTTT.